Sequencing of this T cell receptor beta chain was carried out in a study of identical twins. V was pared by 3 bases and J by 3 bases, with 15 bases between. From germline, CDR1 is LGHDT and CDR2 YNNKEL (reference sequence). The CDR3 is made up of 16 amino acids. Via MiXCR, TCRdb re-called the 5' RACE reads, giving one row per CDR3 protein. The sample lists hundreds of thousands of distinct CDR3 sequences, around 7.6% occurring once. These same records also appear under a second study, on yellow fever vaccine responses in identical twins. This second study says: The authors reported partly convergent, partly personalized vaccine responses in identical twins.

Sequencing was performed on CD8+ T cells sorted from blood. The rearrangement uses TRBV3-1 and TRBJ2-1; D is possibly TRBD2 (5 bases). The TCR sequence derives from a woman aged 18-29 years in good health. CDR3 in DNA: TGTGCCAGCAGCCAGGAAAGCGAGGGAAACTACAATGAGCAGTTCTTC. It is translated as CASSQESEGNYNEQFF.